The clone carrying this TCR beta chain was seen only once. Its specificity is not known. This entry is derived from a study of cytomegalovirus exposure and HLA in healthy donors. V dropped 3 bases and J dropped 6; count of bases not matched to a gene: 14. Germline CDR1 reads SGHTA; CDR2 reads FQGTGA. There are 17 residues in the CDR3. Study findings and constraints: 87-base-pair reads could not separate some V segments, including TRBV6-2 and TRBV6-3. There was a cluster of highly shared sequence variants that was likely a sequencing artifact. Prior analysis indicated that the majority of TCR beta V segments exhibited productivity approximately 90% or approximately 30% of the time.

Donors in the study were healthy people who gave bone marrow. The PCR contained 60 Vbeta and 13 Jbeta primers. Profiled with immunoSEQ multiplex PCR; TCRdb holds only in-frame clones, not every one. Seen here are under 200,000 clones, 68% observed once, and the top ten hold 2.5% to 3.5%. This TCR was recovered from a woman aged 40 to 50 in good health and CMV-seropositive. The chain carries TRBV7-3 and TRBJ2-1; 7 bases agree with TRBD1. Source material: PBMCs. The CDR3 DNA reads as TGTGCCAGCAGCTTCGATAACCAAGGGGGCGCATCCAATGAGCAGTTCTTC. Translated: CASSFDNQGGASNEQFF.